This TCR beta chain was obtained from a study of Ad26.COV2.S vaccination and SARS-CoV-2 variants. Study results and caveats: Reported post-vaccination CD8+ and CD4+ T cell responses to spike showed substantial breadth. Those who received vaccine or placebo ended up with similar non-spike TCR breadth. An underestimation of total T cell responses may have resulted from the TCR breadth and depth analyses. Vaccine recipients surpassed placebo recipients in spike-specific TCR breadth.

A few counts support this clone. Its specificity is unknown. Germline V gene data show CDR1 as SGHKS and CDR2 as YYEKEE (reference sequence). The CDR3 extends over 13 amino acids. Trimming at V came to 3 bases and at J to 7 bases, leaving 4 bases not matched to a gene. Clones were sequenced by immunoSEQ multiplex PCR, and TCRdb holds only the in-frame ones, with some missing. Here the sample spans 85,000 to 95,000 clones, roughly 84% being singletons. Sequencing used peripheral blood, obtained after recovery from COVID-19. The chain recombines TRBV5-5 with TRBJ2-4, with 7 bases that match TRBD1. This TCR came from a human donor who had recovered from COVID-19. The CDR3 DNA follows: TGTGCCAGCAGCTACGGGACAGAGAACATTCAGTACTTC. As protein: CASSYGTENIQYF.